Detailed here is one T cell receptor beta chain. This sample was taken from a study of blood T cell repertoires in COVID-19. Overall study: From the United States, Italy and Spain came samples of acute and convalescent COVID-19. In each case, the material was cDNA or gDNA derived from T cells, B-cell-depleted T cells, or PBMCs.

Authors' data handling: Estimated nucleated cell counts came from reference gene primer amplification. Sequencing was performed with immunoSEQ multiplex PCR; in TCRdb, only in-frame clones are kept and a portion is missing. The DNA was the basis for D and trimming; V, J and clone size are from that table. The top ten hold around 19% of the sample, which has 20,000 to 30,000 clones, 89% seen once. Trimming took 1 base from V and 3 from J; bases not matched to a gene: 2. Germline V gives CDR1 LNHNV, CDR2 YYDKDF (reference sequence). CDR3 length: 17 amino acids. This receptor was taken from a human donor in a cohort sampled during active COVID-19. The rearrangement uses TRBV15 and TRBJ2-5; 16 bases are a match to TRBD2. The sequenced sample consisted of peripheral blood. The CDR3 protein is CATSRVGTSGGEETQYF. The CDR3 region has the DNA TGTGCCACCAGCAGAGTAGGGACTAGCGGGGGGGAAGAGACCCAGTACTTC. Based on the CDR3 plus reference TRBV15 and TRBJ2-5, the full variable domain is DAMVIQNPRYQVTQFGKPVTLSCSQTLNHNVMYWYQQKSSQAPKLLFHYYDKDFNNEADTPDNFQSRRPNTSFCFLDIRSPGLGDTAMYLCATSRVGTSGGEETQYFGPGTRLLVL.